This T cell receptor (beta chain) comes out of a study of cytomegalovirus exposure and HLA in healthy donors. Findings and limits, study-wide: Usually a TCR sequence was rare, but some public TCRs were found in many donors. Subsequent analysis found a tendency for first-cohort TCR clusters to co-occur within the 95 to 150 validation repertoires. The investigators catalogued 164 TCR beta chains as cytomegalovirus-associated.

TCRdb's table, derived via immunoSEQ multiplex PCR, lists solely in-frame clones and lacks some. The data hold a few hundred thousand clones, with roughly 90% observed a single time. There are 14 residues in the CDR3. CDR1 is MNHEY and CDR2 is SMNVEV in the germline V gene (reference sequence). The V end was cut by 4 bases, the J end by 4 bases, with 11 bases between. The donors were in the roughly 120-subject validation cohort; that cohort was separate from the roughly 700-subject first cohort. With regard to this clone: Its antigen is undetermined.

The source is a woman between 18 and 30 years old in good health and CMV-seronegative. The chain uses TRBV27 and TRBJ1-5, with a possible D match to TRBD1 (6 bases). The source material was PBMCs. The CDR3 protein is CASSYLGGNQPQHF. DNA for the CDR3: TGTGCCAGCAGTTATTTAGGGGGTAATCAGCCCCAGCATTTT.